These T cell receptor beta chains were read from a single sample in a study of blood T cells in healthy people across ages. TCRdb re-called the 5' RACE reads with MiXCR, one entry per CDR3 protein. Counted here are 850,000 to 950,000 distinct CDR3 sequences, under 35% occurring once; the ten biggest clones make up approximately 15%. Sequencing used blood. The receptor set was obtained from a woman older than 75 in good health. Each CDR3 is given with its conserved first and last residue. The D gene is left open where the match is weak. Clone sizes are given selectively: once, few, many, or a class where the clone is expanded.

v_call	d_call	j_call	clone_size	cdr3_aa	cdr3_nt
TRBV5-1	NA	TRBJ2-1	NA	CASSLGPPGSNEQFF	TGCGCCAGCAGCTTGGGCCCCCCGGGGAGCAATGAGCAGTTCTTC
TRBV5-4	NA	TRBJ1-4	NA	CASSLRGAAEKLFF	TGTGCCAGCAGCTTGCGGGGGGCGGCGGAAAAACTGTTTTTT
TRBV20-1	NA	TRBJ1-6	NA	CSASPGVNNSPLHF	TGCAGTGCTAGTCCAGGGGTGAATAATTCACCCCTCCACTTT
TRBV19	TRBD2	TRBJ2-1	NA	CASSIGLVPSNEQFF	TGTGCCAGTAGTATTGGACTAGTTCCCTCCAATGAGCAGTTCTTC
TRBV5-1	TRBD2	TRBJ2-5	many	CASRAGGPIQETQYF	TGCGCCAGCAGGGCGGGGGGGCCGATCCAAGAGACCCAGTACTTC
TRBV5-1	NA	TRBJ2-7	many	CASSFDYEQYF	TGCGCCAGCAGCTTCGACTACGAGCAGTACTTC
TRBV29-1	NA	TRBJ1-2	NA	CSVEDGEVYGYTF	TGCAGCGTTGAAGACGGTGAAGTCTATGGCTACACCTTC
TRBV4-3	NA	TRBJ2-5	NA	CASSQDIVGQETQYF	TGCGCCAGCAGCCAAGATATAGTGGGCCAAGAGACCCAGTACTTC
TRBV28	NA	TRBJ2-3	many	CASSLNLAADTQYF	TGTGCCAGCAGTCTCAATCTAGCAGCAGATACGCAGTATTTT
TRBV9	NA	TRBJ1-2	few	CASSVAPQNYGYTF	TGTGCCAGCAGCGTAGCCCCTCAAAACTATGGCTACACCTTC
TRBV27	NA	TRBJ2-3	many	CASSLLTLGTDTQYF	TGTGCCAGCAGTTTACTGACGCTGGGAACAGATACGCAGTATTTT
TRBV10-1	NA	TRBJ1-1	few	CASSYREDTEAFF	TGCGCCAGCAGTTACAGGGAGGACACTGAAGCTTTCTTT
TRBV6-2/TRBV6-3	NA	TRBJ1-2	NA	CASSYSGAGAPVFGYTF	TGTGCCAGCAGTTACTCCGGTGCAGGGGCCCCTGTGTTCGGCTACACCTTC
TRBV5-4	NA	TRBJ2-1	NA	CASTHNWGARNEQFF	TGTGCCAGCACCCACAACTGGGGGGCGCGAAATGAGCAGTTCTTC
TRBV5-5	TRBD1	TRBJ2-5	many	CATGAWTGNPETQYF	TGTGCCACCGGCGCCTGGACAGGGAATCCAGAGACCCAGTACTTC
TRBV2	NA	TRBJ1-2	many	CASSGDLDGYTF	TGTGCCAGCAGTGGGGATTTAGATGGCTACACCTTC
TRBV25-1	TRBD1	TRBJ2-7	many	CASSPRPGGGEQYF	TGTGCCAGCAGTCCACGACCAGGGGGCGGCGAGCAGTACTTC
TRBV20-1	NA	TRBJ2-3	NA	CSARDRVFFTDTQYF	TGCAGTGCTAGAGATCGCGTATTCTTCACAGATACGCAGTATTTT
TRBV12-3/TRBV12-4	TRBD1	TRBJ2-5	few	CASSPDREQYF	TGTGCCAGCAGCCCTGACAGGGAGCAGTACTTC
TRBV12-3/TRBV12-4	NA	TRBJ2-3	NA	CASGRQVRTDTQYF	TGTGCCAGCGGACGACAAGTGCGCACAGATACGCAGTATTTT
TRBV7-9	NA	TRBJ2-1	NA	CASIAGSGLDEQFF	TGTGCCAGCATCGCTGGGTCAGGGCTGGATGAGCAGTTCTTC
TRBV27	NA	TRBJ1-5	few	CASSLRRDRQPQHF	TGTGCCAGCAGTTTGCGAAGGGACCGGCAGCCCCAGCATTTT
TRBV29-1	TRBD2	TRBJ2-3	NA	CSMGTSGVPADTQYF	TGCAGCATGGGGACTAGCGGGGTCCCCGCAGATACGCAGTATTTT